A selection of T cell receptor beta chains follows, all from one sample in a study of T cells after yellow fever vaccination. TCRdb re-derived calls from the 5' RACE reads in MiXCR, one entry per CDR3 protein. The table shows 250,000 or so distinct CDR3 sequences, with about 3.7% occurring only once. The specimen was PBMCs, collected 15 days after the yellow fever booster vaccination. Source of these receptors: a man aged 18 to 30 who received the YFV17D yellow fever vaccine. Both conserved end residues are part of each CDR3. D genes are given only for firm matches. The listing skips clone size in some rows; elsewhere it reads once, few, many or a size class.

>TRBD1|many|TRBJ2-5|TRBV5-1
CASSPDRVTETQYF
TGCGCCAGCAGCCCCGACAGGGTCACAGAGACCCAGTACTTC
>TRBD1|many|TRBJ2-2|TRBV7-9
CASSFRTGFSELFF
TGTGCCAGCAGCTTTCGGACAGGGTTTAGCGAGCTGTTTTTT
>TRBD1|many|TRBJ2-2|TRBV3-1
CATQGTNTGELFF
TGTGCCACACAGGGGACGAACACCGGGGAGCTGTTTTTT
>NA|many|TRBJ2-5|TRBV15
CATSSVPQGSQETQYF
TGTGCCACCAGCAGCGTGCCTCAGGGATCCCAAGAGACCCAGTACTTC
>NA|many|TRBJ1-1|TRBV5-5
CASSFEGWNTEAFF
TGTGCCAGCAGCTTCGAGGGTTGGAACACTGAAGCTTTCTTT
>TRBD2|many|TRBJ2-5|TRBV4-3
CASSQGTSGGPYQETQYF
TGCGCCAGCAGCCAAGGGACTAGCGGGGGACCGTACCAAGAGACCCAGTACTTC
>NA|few|TRBJ1-5|TRBV10-2
CASSNQGLGQPQHF
TGCGCCAGCAGTAATCAGGGGTTAGGTCAGCCCCAGCATTTT
>NA|many|TRBJ2-5|TRBV5-6
CASSLLIQETQYF
TGTGCCAGCAGCTTGCTGATACAAGAGACCCAGTACTTC
>NA|many|TRBJ2-1|TRBV12-3/TRBV12-4
CASSFAGVYNEQFF
TGTGCCAGCAGTTTCGCGGGCGTCTACAATGAGCAGTTCTTC
>TRBD1|many|TRBJ1-5|TRBV20-1
CSASQGSRVWQPQHF
TGCAGTGCTTCACAGGGGTCCCGAGTTTGGCAGCCCCAGCATTTT
>TRBD1|many|TRBJ1-2|TRBV4-1
CASSQVKGRGLGNYGYTF
TGCGCCAGCAGCCAAGTGAAGGGCAGGGGGCTGGGCAACTATGGCTACACCTTC
>NA|many|TRBJ2-7|TRBV5-1
CASSLGSWSLEEQYF
TGCGCCAGCAGCTTGGGATCGTGGAGCTTGGAGGAGCAGTACTTC
>NA|many|TRBJ1-5|TRBV19
CASSILGGDQPQHF
TGTGCCAGTAGTATATTGGGGGGGGATCAGCCCCAGCATTTT
>NA|many|TRBJ1-5|TRBV5-1
CASSFDSNQPQHF
TGCGCCAGCAGCTTCGACAGCAATCAGCCCCAGCATTTT
>TRBD1|many|TRBJ1-1|TRBV5-6
CASSRGQMNTEAFF
TGTGCCAGCAGCCGGGGACAGATGAACACTGAAGCTTTCTTT
>NA|many|TRBJ1-6|TRBV12-1
CASSKGVGNSPLHF
TGTGCCAGCAGCAAGGGTGTAGGTAATTCACCCCTCCACTTT
>TRBD1|NA|TRBJ2-7|TRBV5-8
CASSHGTGDYEQYF
TGTGCCAGCAGCCATGGGACAGGGGACTACGAGCAGTACTTC
>NA|many|TRBJ1-1|TRBV28
CASRLTDVRGTEAFF
TGTGCCAGCCGGCTCACCGACGTTCGGGGCACTGAAGCTTTCTTT
>NA|NA|TRBJ1-1|TRBV5-1
CASSFGRSGAEAFF
TGCGCCAGCAGCTTTGGCCGCTCGGGGGCTGAAGCTTTCTTT
>NA|few|TRBJ1-5|TRBV19
CASSTRWGNQPQHF
TGTGCCAGTAGTACCAGGTGGGGGAATCAGCCCCAGCATTTT
>NA|many|TRBJ2-3|TRBV20-1
CSARGILALLDLTDTQYF
TGCAGTGCTAGAGGTATCCTAGCCCTTCTCGACCTCACAGATACGCAGTATTTT
>NA|few|TRBJ2-1|TRBV4-3
CASSQDGVGVGASEQFF
TGCGCCAGCAGCCAAGACGGCGTTGGCGTGGGGGCTTCTGAGCAGTTCTTC
>NA|many|TRBJ1-1|TRBV11-2
CASSLGPGYFTEAFF
TGTGCCAGCAGCTTAGGACCAGGGTATTTCACTGAAGCTTTCTTT
>TRBD1|many|TRBJ1-6|TRBV20-1
CSARDRSKGTARSPLHF
TGCAGTGCTAGAGATCGGTCGAAAGGGACAGCGCGTTCACCCCTCCACTTT
>NA|NA|TRBJ1-1|TRBV4-1
CASSQARSTEAFF
TGCGCCAGCAGCCAAGCTCGGAGCACTGAAGCTTTCTTT
>NA|many|TRBJ2-2|TRBV9
CASSVPSANTGELFF
TGTGCCAGCAGCGTACCCAGCGCGAACACCGGGGAGCTGTTTTTT
>TRBD2|many|TRBJ2-5|TRBV5-1
CASSDIAGGETQYF
TGCGCCAGCAGCGACATAGCGGGGGGAGAGACCCAGTACTTC
>TRBD1|few|TRBJ2-3|TRBV5-4
CASSSRTGLIGPDTQYF
TGTGCCAGCAGCTCCCGGACAGGGCTAATAGGGCCAGATACGCAGTATTTT
>NA|many|TRBJ1-3|TRBV9
CASSPMGASGNTIYF
TGTGCCAGCAGCCCCATGGGGGCATCTGGAAACACCATATATTTT
>TRBD2|many|TRBJ2-6|TRBV11-2
CASSPLAGGIGANVLTF
TGTGCCAGCAGCCCACTAGCGGGGGGGATAGGGGCCAACGTCCTGACTTTC
>NA|many|TRBJ2-7|TRBV10-3
CAISHTSSYEQYF
TGTGCCATCAGTCACACAAGCTCCTACGAGCAGTACTTC
>TRBD1|many|TRBJ2-7|TRBV29-1
CSVSRTGASSYEQYF
TGCAGCGTTTCTCGGACAGGGGCGAGCTCCTACGAGCAGTACTTC
>NA|many|TRBJ1-5|TRBV7-2
CASSLGGGWNQPQHF
TGTGCCAGCAGCTTAGGCGGGGGTTGGAATCAGCCCCAGCATTTT
>TRBD1|few|TRBJ2-4|TRBV11-1
CASSEIQGNIQYF
TGTGCCAGCAGCGAAATACAGGGGAACATTCAGTACTTC
>NA|many|TRBJ1-1|TRBV5-1
CASSVGEMNTEAFF
TGCGCCAGCAGCGTAGGGGAAATGAACACTGAAGCTTTCTTT
>NA|many|TRBJ1-2|TRBV4-3
CASSQFLEGPGYTF
TGCGCCAGCAGCCAATTTTTGGAGGGCCCCGGCTACACCTTC
>NA|NA|TRBJ1-1|TRBV20-1
CSARPGLTNTEAFF
TGCAGTGCTAGACCGGGACTTACGAACACTGAAGCTTTCTTT
>NA|many|TRBJ2-1|TRBV4-2
CASSQNGGTHNEQFF
TGTGCCAGCAGCCAAAACGGGGGCACCCACAATGAGCAGTTCTTC
>TRBD1|many|TRBJ2-5|TRBV7-2
CASSSRDRGETQYF
TGTGCCAGCAGCTCCCGGGACAGAGGGGAGACCCAATACTTC
>NA|many|TRBJ2-2|TRBV6-2/TRBV6-3
CASRGPPGELFF
TGTGCCAGCAGGGGACCTCCCGGGGAGCTGTTTTTT
>NA|many|TRBJ2-3|TRBV20-1
CSAREVSDTDTQYF
TGCAGTGCTAGAGAGGTTAGCGACACAGATACGCAGTATTTT
>TRBD2|many|TRBJ2-4|TRBV6-6
CASSKARGGGEMRAKNIQYF
TGTGCCAGCAGTAAAGCGCGGGGCGGGGGGGAGATGAGGGCCAAAAACATTCAGTACTTC
>TRBD2|many|TRBJ2-1|TRBV6-2/TRBV6-3
CASSYTSGGTYNEQFF
TGTGCCAGCAGTTATACTAGCGGGGGGACCTACAATGAGCAGTTCTTC
>NA|NA|TRBJ1-6|TRBV6-5
CASSYRAYSPLHF
TGTGCCAGCAGTTACAGGGCATATTCACCCCTCCACTTT
>NA|many|TRBJ1-2|TRBV10-3
CAIRPGPGDGYTF
TGTGCCATCAGGCCGGGACCGGGGGATGGCTACACCTTC
>NA|few|TRBJ1-5|TRBV12-3/TRBV12-4
CASSGELSQPQHF
TGTGCCAGCAGTGGCGAGCTTTCTCAGCCCCAGCATTTT
>NA|many|TRBJ2-5|TRBV7-9
CASSPEGRLAETQYF
TGTGCCAGCAGCCCAGAAGGTCGTCTAGCGGAGACCCAGTACTTC
>NA|many|TRBJ1-1|TRBV7-2
CASSPFSGDHTEAFF
TGTGCCAGCAGCCCTTTCTCGGGTGACCACACTGAAGCTTTCTTT
>NA|many|TRBJ1-1|TRBV29-1
CSVGEKNTEAFF
TGCAGCGTTGGGGAGAAGAACACTGAAGCTTTCTTT
>TRBD2|many|TRBJ2-3|TRBV20-1
CSAPPAGLAGGDTQYF
TGCAGTGCCCCCCCCGCCGGACTAGCGGGGGGGGATACGCAGTATTTT
>NA|many|TRBJ2-1|TRBV4-3
CASSQDSLGGSYNEQFF
TGCGCCAGCAGCCAAGACTCGTTGGGGGGCTCCTACAATGAGCAGTTCTTC
>TRBD1|many|TRBJ1-6|TRBV7-6
CASSRDRGLAPLHF
TGTGCCAGCAGCCGGGACAGGGGGCTCGCACCCCTCCACTTT
>NA|many|TRBJ1-6|TRBV10-2
CASTVGWGRKVDSPLHF
TGCGCCAGCACCGTTGGGTGGGGGCGGAAGGTAGATTCACCCCTCCACTTT
>NA|many|TRBJ1-6|TRBV18
CASSPKSSYNSPLHF
TGTGCCAGCTCACCGAAGAGCTCCTATAATTCACCCCTCCACTTT